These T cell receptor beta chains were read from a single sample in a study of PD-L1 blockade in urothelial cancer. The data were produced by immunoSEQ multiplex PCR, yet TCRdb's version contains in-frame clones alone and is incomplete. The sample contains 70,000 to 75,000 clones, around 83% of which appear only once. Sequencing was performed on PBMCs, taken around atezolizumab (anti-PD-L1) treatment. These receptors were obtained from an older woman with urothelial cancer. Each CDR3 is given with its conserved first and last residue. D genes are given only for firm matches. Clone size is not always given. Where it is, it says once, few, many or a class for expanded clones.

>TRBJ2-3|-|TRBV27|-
TGTGCCAGCAGTCCCCTTTTCACAGATACGCAGTATTTT
CASSPLFTDTQYF
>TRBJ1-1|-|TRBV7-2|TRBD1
TGTGCCAGCAGCTTAGTACGGCAGGGGGCCACTGAAGCTTTCTTT
CASSLVRQGATEAFF
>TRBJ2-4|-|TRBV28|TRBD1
TGTGCCAGCAGTTTCCCTCGACAGGGGGGCATTCAGTACTTC
CASSFPRQGGIQYF
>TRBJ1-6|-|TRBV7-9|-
TGTGCCAGCAGCTTACCCGGCTCCTATAATTCACCCCTCCACTTT
CASSLPGSYNSPLHF
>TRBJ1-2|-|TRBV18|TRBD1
TGTGCCAGCTCACCCCTTCAGGCGTCTCAGGACAGGGCGTATGGCTACACCTTC
CASSPLQASQDRAYGYTF
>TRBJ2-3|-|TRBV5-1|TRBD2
TGCGCCAGCAGCTTGGGCAGCGGGGGCTGGAGATCAGATACGCAGTATTTT
CASSLGSGGWRSDTQYF
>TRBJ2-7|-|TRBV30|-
TGTGCCTGGACCACACGGGGCGAGCAGTACTTC
CAWTTRGEQYF
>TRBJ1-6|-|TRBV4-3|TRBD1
TGCGCCAGCAGCCAAGACTCCGGGACAGGGAATTCACCCCTCCACTTT
CASSQDSGTGNSPLHF
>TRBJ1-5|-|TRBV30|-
TGTGCCTGTTCGAGGACAGACAGCAATCAGCCCCAGCATTTT
CACSRTDSNQPQHF
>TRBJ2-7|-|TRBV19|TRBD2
TGTGCCAGTAGTTTACGGACTAGCGGGAGGGCCTACGAGCAGTACTTC
CASSLRTSGRAYEQYF
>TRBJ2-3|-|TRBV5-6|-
TGTGCCAGCAGCTTCGGTCTATGGTTCGGAGATACGCAGTATTTT
CASSFGLWFGDTQYF
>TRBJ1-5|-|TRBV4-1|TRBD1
TGCGCCAGCAGCCTGGACAGGGTGAAAAATCAGCCCCAGCATTTT
CASSLDRVKNQPQHF
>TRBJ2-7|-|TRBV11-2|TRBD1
TGTGCCAGCAGCTTAGGACAGGGGGGACCCTACGAGCAGTACTTC
CASSLGQGGPYEQYF
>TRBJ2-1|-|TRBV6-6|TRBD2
TGTGCCAGCAGACCTGGACTAGCGGGAGGGGACAATGAGCAGTTCTTC
CASRPGLAGGDNEQFF
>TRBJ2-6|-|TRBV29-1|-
TGCAGCGTTGAACAGGGCTCTGGGGCCAACGTCCTGACTTTC
CSVEQGSGANVLTF
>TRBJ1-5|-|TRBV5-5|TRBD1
TGTGCCAGCAGCTTGCACAGGGGGAGGAATCAGCCCCAGCATTTT
CASSLHRGRNQPQHF
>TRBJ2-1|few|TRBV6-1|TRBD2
TGTGCCAGCAGTGAGCAGCCCGGGACTAGCGTGTCCCAGCAGTTCTTC
CASSEQPGTSVSQQFF
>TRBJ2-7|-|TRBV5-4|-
TGTGCCAGCAGCAGAAAGACAGACTACGAGCAGTACTTC
CASSRKTDYEQYF
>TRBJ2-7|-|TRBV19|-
TGTGCCAGTAGTCGCCAACACGTCCGCGAGCAGTACTTC
CASSRQHVREQYF
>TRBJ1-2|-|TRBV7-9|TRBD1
TGTGCCAGCAGCTTTGGACAGGGATTGCGGGGCTACACCTTC
CASSFGQGLRGYTF
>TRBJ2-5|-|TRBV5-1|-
TGCGCCAGCAGCCAGGGGGGCGGGGCCCAAGAGACCCAGTACTTC
CASSQGGGAQETQYF
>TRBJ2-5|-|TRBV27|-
TGTGCCAGCGGAAAAATAGAGGGGGTTTCCTGGACCCGGGCCCAGTACTTC
CASGKIEGVSWTRAQYF
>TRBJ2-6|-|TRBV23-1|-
TGCGCCAGCAGTCCTTACGTCCTGACTTTC
CASSPYVLTF
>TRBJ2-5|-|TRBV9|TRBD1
TGTGCCAGCAGTCCCGGGACAGGGGGCGGCGAGACCCAGTACTTC
CASSPGTGGGETQYF
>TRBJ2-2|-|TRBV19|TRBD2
TGTGCCAGTACGTGGTTAGCGGGAGCAACCGGGGAGCTGTTTTTT
CASTWLAGATGELFF
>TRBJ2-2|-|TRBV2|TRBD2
TGTGCCAGCACCAGGACTAGCGGGAGGCCAGCGAACACCGGGGAGCTGTTTTTT
CASTRTSGRPANTGELFF
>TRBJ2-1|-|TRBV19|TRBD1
TGTGCCAGTAGTAAGGACAGGAGCTCCTACAATGAGCAGTTCTTC
CASSKDRSSYNEQFF
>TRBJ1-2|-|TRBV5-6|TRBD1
TGTGCCAGCAGCTTGGGTCCGACAGGGTTTGGCTACACCTTC
CASSLGPTGFGYTF
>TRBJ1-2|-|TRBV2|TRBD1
TGTGCCAGCAGTCCGGGACAGTCTTTCACCTATGGCTACACCTTC
CASSPGQSFTYGYTF
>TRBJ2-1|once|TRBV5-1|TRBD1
TGCGCCAGCAGCATGGCGCAAATTCCAGGGGGCGTTGAGCAGTTCTTC
CASSMAQIPGGVEQFF
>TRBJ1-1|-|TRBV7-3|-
TGTGCCAGCAGCTTAAGTTGGCGGACTGAAGCTTTCTTT
CASSLSWRTEAFF
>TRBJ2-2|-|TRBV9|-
TGTGCCAGCAGCGTAGTAGGAGGGGTCGGCACCGGGGAGCTGTTTTTT
CASSVVGGVGTGELFF
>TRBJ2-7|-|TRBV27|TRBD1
TGTGCCAGCAGTCCGACAGGGTGGTACGAGCAGTACTTC
CASSPTGWYEQYF
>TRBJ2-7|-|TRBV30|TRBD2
TGTGCCTCCAATGTAGCGCGCGGGAGTGGGTACGAGCAGTACTTC
CASNVARGSGYEQYF
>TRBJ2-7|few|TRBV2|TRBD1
TGTGCCAGCAGACAACAGGGGATCGTGGTGGAGCAGTACTTC
CASRQQGIVVEQYF
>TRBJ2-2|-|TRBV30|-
TGTGCCTGGACTGGACATAACACCGGGGAGCTGTTTTTT
CAWTGHNTGELFF
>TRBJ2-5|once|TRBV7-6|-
TGTGCCAGCAGCTCTGGCAGAGAGACCCAGTACTTC
CASSSGRETQYF
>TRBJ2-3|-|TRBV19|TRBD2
TGTGCCAGTAGACGACTAGCGGTCACAGATACGCAGTATTTT
CASRRLAVTDTQYF
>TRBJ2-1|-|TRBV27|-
TGTGCCAGCAGTTCAGCCTTGGGCCTTGAGCAGTTCTTC
CASSSALGLEQFF
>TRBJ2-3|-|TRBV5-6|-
TGTGCCAGCAGCTTGTGGGGGCATGACAGCTCAGATACGCAGTATTTT
CASSLWGHDSSDTQYF
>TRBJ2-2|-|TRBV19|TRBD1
TGTGCCAGTAGTCCCGGGACAGGGTACGCCGGGGAGCTGTTTTTT
CASSPGTGYAGELFF
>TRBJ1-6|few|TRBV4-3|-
TGCGCCAGCAGCCAAGACAACAGGGTTAATTCACCCCTCCACTTT
CASSQDNRVNSPLHF
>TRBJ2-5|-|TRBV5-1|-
TGCGCCAGCAGCTTGTCAGGGGCCACCCAAGAGACCCAGTACTTC
CASSLSGATQETQYF
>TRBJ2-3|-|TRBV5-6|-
TGTGCCAGCAGCTTAGGAGCGGGTTTCACAGATACGCAGTATTTT
CASSLGAGFTDTQYF
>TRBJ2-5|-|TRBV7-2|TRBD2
TGTGCCAGCAGCTTTGGAGTCGGCCTAGCGGGAGACCAGTACTTC
CASSFGVGLAGDQYF